Listed here is a single TCR beta chain. Trimming removed 5 bases at V and 1 base at J, with 18 bases between. The CDR3 has 16 amino acids. Germline loops: CDR1 SGHKS, CDR2 YYEKEE (reference sequence). Sequencing was performed with immunoSEQ multiplex PCR; in TCRdb, only in-frame clones are kept and a portion is missing. The sample consists of tens of thousands of clones, 70% to 90% of them appearing once. The data derive from a study of OX40 agonist ivuxolimab in advanced cancers. About the research overall: An agonistic anti-OX40 (CD134) antibody, ivuxolimab, was used to treat the patients. All patients had ivuxolimab intravenously every 2 weeks at 0.01 to 10 mg/kg. Dose-escalation patients' cancers were hepatocellular carcinoma, melanoma, renal cell or head and neck cancer.

The specimen was CD4+ or CD8+ T cells sorted from blood, collected in a trial of the OX40 agonist ivuxolimab. The TCR originated in an adult with an advanced solid tumor such as melanoma, head and neck, liver or kidney cancer. The gene calls are TRBV5-5 and TRBJ2-5; D gene uncertain. The CDR3 DNA is TGTGCCAGCAGTCCCAAATCGGCCGCGGTCCAAGAGACCCAGTACTTC. It translates to CASSPKSAAVQETQYF.